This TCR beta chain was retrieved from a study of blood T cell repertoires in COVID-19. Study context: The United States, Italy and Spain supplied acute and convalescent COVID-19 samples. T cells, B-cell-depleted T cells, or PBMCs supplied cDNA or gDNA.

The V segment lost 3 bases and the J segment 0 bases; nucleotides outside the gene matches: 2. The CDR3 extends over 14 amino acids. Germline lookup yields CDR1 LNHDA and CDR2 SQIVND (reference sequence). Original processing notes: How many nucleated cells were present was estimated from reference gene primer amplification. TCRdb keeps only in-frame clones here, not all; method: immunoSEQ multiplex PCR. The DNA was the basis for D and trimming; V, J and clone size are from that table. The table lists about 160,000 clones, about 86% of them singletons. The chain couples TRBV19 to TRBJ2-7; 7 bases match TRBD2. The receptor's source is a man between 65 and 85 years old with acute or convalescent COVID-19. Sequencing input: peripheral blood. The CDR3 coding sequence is TGTGCCAGTAGTATCGCGGGGGTCTCCTACGAGCAGTACTTC. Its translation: CASSIAGVSYEQYF. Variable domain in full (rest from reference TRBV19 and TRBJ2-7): DGGITQSPKYLFRKEGQNVTLSCEQNLNHDAMYWYRQDPGQGLRLIYYSQIVNDFQKGDIAEGYSVSREKKESFPLTVTSAQKNPTAFYLCASSIAGVSYEQYFGPGTRLTVT.